This T cell receptor beta chain is drawn from a study of T cells after posttransplantation cyclophosphamide. Trimming removed 2 bases at V and 2 bases at J, with 12 bases between. CDR1 and CDR2 from the germline V gene are SGHTA and FQGNSA. The CDR3 sequence is 15 residues long. Sequencing was performed with immunoSEQ multiplex PCR; in TCRdb, only in-frame clones are kept and a portion is missing. The sample is made up of 7,000 to 9,500 clones, none counted only once. Cyclophosphamide on days +3 and +4 followed busulfan-fludarabine conditioning and a marrow graft. This clone has a count of ten or more.

V gene TRBV7-2 combines with J gene TRBJ1-2, with TRBD1 as a possible D gene (5 bases). The sequences come from PBMCs, collected roughly 350 days after allogeneic stem cell transplant with posttransplant cyclophosphamide. The origin of this receptor is a male patient aged 50 to 59 who received an allogeneic stem cell transplant from a related donor and was CMV-positive. The graft donor may have contributed some T cells. The CDR3 DNA follows: TGTGCCAGCAGCTTAAGTTCGGCAGGGAACTATGGCTACACCTTC. The encoded protein is CASSLSSAGNYGYTF.